Listed below are T cell receptor beta chains from one sample, sequenced in a study of early T cells in non-severe SARS-CoV-2 infection. Via MiXCR, TCRdb re-called the 5' RACE reads, giving one row per CDR3 protein. The sample yields tens of thousands of distinct CDR3 sequences, 9.5% to 15% seen once. Sequencing used whole blood, obtained at baseline. Source of these receptors: an adult who was a healthcare worker with PCR-confirmed SARS-CoV-2 infection or an uninfected control (not recorded which). The donor label of this sample is uncertain. The CDR3 runs from the conserved cysteine through the conserved F or W. Each record gives: V gene, CDR3 protein.

V: TRBV5-6
CDR3: CASSLPDSYNEQFF

V: TRBV7-8
CDR3: CASVSGLKADTQYF

V: TRBV24-1
CDR3: CATSDPGMNTGELFF

V: TRBV6-5
CDR3: CASSRQGELGNTIYF

V: TRBV28
CDR3: CASISSRNQPQHF

V: TRBV20-1
CDR3: CSAKRTGVGEKLFF

V: TRBV10-3
CDR3: CAIGGTGVNTEAFF

V: TRBV9
CDR3: CASSTGLHDLQETQYF

V: TRBV19
CDR3: CASSILGTGNTIYF

V: TRBV4-1
CDR3: CASSQIQGHQPQHF

V: TRBV4-2
CDR3: CASRVGTGSGNTIYF

V: TRBV2
CDR3: CASSGRDRAYNEQFF

V: TRBV18
CDR3: CASSPPSGAFAWTIYF

V: TRBV12-3/TRBV12-4
CDR3: CASSFSSLGGSKNIQYF

V: TRBV12-3/TRBV12-4
CDR3: CASSSRTGILFF

V: TRBV5-4
CDR3: CASAIGENSPLHF

V: TRBV5-5
CDR3: CASSYRSSHPLLGELFF

V: TRBV6-1
CDR3: CASSEALVRQLEAFF

V: TRBV7-8
CDR3: CASSFVASRETQYF

V: TRBV5-6
CDR3: CASSLVERSTDTQYF

V: TRBV6-5
CDR3: CASSYPGREDTQYF

V: TRBV20-1
CDR3: CSAPGQTNTEAFF

V: TRBV12-3/TRBV12-4
CDR3: CASSSEGGLPETQYF

V: TRBV7-6
CDR3: CASSPGLMNTEAFF

V: TRBV20-1
CDR3: CSAIVASGPTDTQYF

V: TRBV27
CDR3: CASSLTGTGGADTQYF

V: TRBV7-9
CDR3: CASSPRGSTDTQYF

V: TRBV9
CDR3: CASSVAVNTEAFF

V: TRBV14
CDR3: CASSQVIGSYGYTF

V: TRBV5-1
CDR3: CASAPYSAGGELFF

V: TRBV12-3/TRBV12-4
CDR3: CASSFGHQETQYF

V: TRBV24-1
CDR3: CATSDRDSNHQETQYF

V: TRBV5-1
CDR3: CASSSRVHETQYF

V: TRBV28
CDR3: CASSSGLLTDTQYF

V: TRBV6-5
CDR3: CASSVTRHETQYF

V: TRBV2
CDR3: CASSIIQGRNNSPLHF

V: TRBV20-1
CDR3: CSALSPQVQETQYF

V: TRBV9
CDR3: CASSKTGTGRNEQFF

V: TRBV5-6
CDR3: CASSLSAGGYTF

V: TRBV7-2
CDR3: CASSWGQFSNYGYTF

V: TRBV3-1
CDR3: CASSPRLSANTGELFF

V: TRBV9
CDR3: CASSVDPYNEQFF

V: TRBV5-6
CDR3: CASSLGQNTGELFF

V: TRBV4-1
CDR3: CASSPKEFDTQYF

V: TRBV12-3/TRBV12-4
CDR3: CASSMGLAGASTDTQYF

V: TRBV2
CDR3: CASSEEGGQYNQHQHF

V: TRBV2
CDR3: CASIWQVNAEAFF

V: TRBV6-6
CDR3: CASSYTNGAPSGTEAFF

V: TRBV2
CDR3: CASSPSVIGETQYF

V: TRBV7-3
CDR3: CASSLGQGNEQFF

V: TRBV27
CDR3: CASSPFQGLARTEAFF

V: TRBV2
CDR3: CASRTGGRNTGELFF

V: TRBV18
CDR3: CASSPLGQGEQFF

V: TRBV18
CDR3: CASSLQQGYAEAFF

V: TRBV7-2
CDR3: CASSLAVFTANTEAFF